This T cell receptor beta chain was sequenced in a study of cytomegalovirus exposure and HLA in healthy donors. The CDR3 length is 18 residues. Germline CDR1 is LNHDA and CDR2 is SQIVND (reference sequence). V was clipped by 5 bases and J by 5 bases, with 27 bases between them. General observations from the study: Altogether, some 160 TCR beta chains were recorded as cytomegalovirus-associated.

PCR employed 60 Vbeta and 13 Jbeta primers. Authors' data handling: As a later analysis found, there were 70 million to 80 million unique TCR beta chains, of which around 10 million were shared. Sequencing used immunoSEQ multiplex PCR; TCRdb keeps in-frame clones, though not all of them. For V, J and clone size, that table is used; D and trimming come from the DNA. The sample has 170,000 or so clones, approximately 84% seen once. This clone was seen a few times. Its antigen is unidentified. Material: PBMCs. The receptor comes from a girl aged 5-17 years in good health and CMV-seropositive. The chain has TRBV19 and TRBJ1-1; D may be TRBD1 (5 bases). The CDR3 DNA is TGTGCCAGTAGTCGTAGGAATCGGGGGGGGGATCTCGGGACTGAAGCTTTCTTT. It encodes CASSRRNRGGDLGTEAFF.